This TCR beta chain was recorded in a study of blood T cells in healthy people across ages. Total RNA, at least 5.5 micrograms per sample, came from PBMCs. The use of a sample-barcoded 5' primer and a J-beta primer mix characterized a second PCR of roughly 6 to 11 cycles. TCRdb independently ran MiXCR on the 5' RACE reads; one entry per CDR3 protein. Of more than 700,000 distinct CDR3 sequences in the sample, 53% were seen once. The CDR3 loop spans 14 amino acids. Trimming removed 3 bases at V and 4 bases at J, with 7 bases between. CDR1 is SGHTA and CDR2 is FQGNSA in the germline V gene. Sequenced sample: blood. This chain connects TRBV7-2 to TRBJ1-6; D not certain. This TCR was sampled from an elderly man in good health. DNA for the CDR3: TGTGCCAGCAGCTTGATGGCTTATAATTCACCCCTCCACTTT. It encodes CASSLMAYNSPLHF.